These 14 T cell receptor beta chains came from one sample sequenced in a study of CD8+ T cells in alopecia areata. Treatment of the sample: oral pan-JAK inhibitor, 5-10 mg twice daily. RNA extraction was followed by reverse transcription into cDNA, which acted as the sequencing template. Clones were sequenced by immunoSEQ multiplex PCR, and TCRdb holds only the in-frame ones, with some missing. Among roughly 73,000 clones listed, around 29% were seen once. The sample was CD8+ T cells sorted from blood, taken at week 4, from a patient treated with tofacitinib. Receptors were obtained from a human donor with alopecia areata.

This clone was seen only a few times. The chain couples TRBV7-2 to TRBJ1-5; D is uncertain. This CDR3 is built from 15 residues. CDR1 SGHTA and CDR2 FQGNSA come from the germline V gene. Trimming pared 1 base from V and 0 bases from J, leaving 7 bases between. The chain's CDR3 is CASSLEPGSNQPQHF. CDR3 sequence (DNA): TGTGCCAGCAGCTTAGAGCCCGGTAGCAATCAGCCCCAGCATTTT.

J is TRBJ1-4 and V is TRBV30; unclear D gene. CDR3 size: 14 residues. The germline CDR1 and CDR2 sequences are GTSNPN and SVGIG (reference sequence). V lost 2 bases and J lost 5, with 12 bases in between. The DNA for the CDR3 is TGTGCCTGGAGTTATGGGCAGCGCAATGAAAAACTGTTTTTT. Translated: CAWSYGQRNEKLFF.

This clone turned up a few times. The rearrangement links TRBV29-1 to TRBJ2-7; D may be TRBD1 or TRBD2 (5 bases each). This CDR3 has 16 amino acids. The germline V gene has CDR1 SQVTM and CDR2 ANQGSEA. V was clipped by 4 bases and J by 3 bases, with 22 bases between them. For the CDR3, the DNA is TGCAGCGTTGTAGGGGAGAGCCACAATTTAGACTACGAGCAGTACTTC. Translation: CSVVGESHNLDYEQYF.

This chain uses TRBV13 with TRBJ2-7; the D is unclear. Trimming removed 0 bases from V and 5 bases from J, with 11 bases in between. The CDR3 is made up of 14 amino acids. Germline assignment: CDR1 PRHDT and CDR2 FYEKMQ (reference sequence). The CDR3, as DNA: TGTGCCAGCAGCTTAGGGGGGAAGGTCAACGAGCAGTACTTC. Its protein product is CASSLGGKVNEQYF.

The rearrangement joins TRBV13 to TRBJ1-1; 7 bases are shared with TRBD1. Germline V gives CDR1 PRHDT, CDR2 FYEKMQ (reference sequence). The J segment lost 12 bases and the V segment lost 5 bases, leaving 15 bases of the junction unmatched. CDR3 size: 14 residues. The CDR3 sequence is CASSAGTEVWKTFF. In DNA, the CDR3 is TGTGCCAGCAGCGCAGGGACAGAGGTTTGGAAGACTTTCTTT.

This sequence joins TRBV4-1 and TRBJ2-2; 10 positions match TRBD2. Per germline, CDR1 MGHRA and CDR2 YSYEKL. V was clipped by 1 base and J by 6 bases; unmatched bases: 5. The CDR3 length is 16 residues. Written as DNA, the CDR3 is TGCGCCAGCAGCCAAGGCCTAGCGGGAGCCCCCGGGGAGCTGTTTTTT. Translated: CASSQGLAGAPGELFF.

The chain links TRBV7-9 to TRBJ2-7, with 7 bases lining up with TRBD2. Unmatched junction bases numbered 2, after V lost 1 base and J lost 2 bases. Germline V gene lookup returns CDR1 SEHNR and CDR2 FQNEAQ (reference sequence). This CDR3 spans 14 amino acids. CDR3 nucleotides: TGTGCCAGCAGCTTAGTGGGAGGGACCTACGAGCAGTACTTC. Its translation: CASSLVGGTYEQYF.

This clone came up a few times. The genes are TRBV27 and TRBJ2-7, with D possibly matching TRBD2 (5 bases). The CDR3 spans 13 residues. Germline V gene sequence: CDR1 MNHEY, CDR2 SMNVEV (reference sequence). The V end lost 3 bases, the J end lost 6 bases, and 12 bases lay between the germline ends. CDR3 in DNA: TGTGCCAGCAGTTTCGTAGAGGGAAGCGAGCAGTACTTC. This gives the protein CASSFVEGSEQYF.

The chain carries TRBV7-8 and TRBJ2-5; 7 bases map to TRBD1. Germline CDR1 SGHVS, CDR2 FQNEAQ. CDR3 length: 16 amino acids. V dropped 5 bases and J dropped 5; count of bases not matched to a gene: 14. CDR3 nucleotide sequence: TGTGCCAGCAGCCAAGTGTCTAGCCCGGACAGGGAGACCCAGTACTTC. Translation gives CASSQVSSPDRETQYF.

This clone appeared a few times. The CDR3 here is CASSEVGLRTEAFF. CDR3 bases: TGTGCCAGCAGTGAGGTAGGCCTTCGGACTGAAGCTTTCTTT. The V gene is TRBV6-1, the J gene TRBJ1-1; D is unresolved. The length of the CDR3 is 14 residues. Germline CDR1 is MNHNS and CDR2 is SASEGT. V lost 3 bases and J lost 5, with 13 bases in between.

In the case of this clone: A much larger clone is a single base away; this may be a read error. The chain recombines TRBV6-1 with TRBJ2-7; D is undetermined. The CDR3 totals 13 residues. Trimming left V 5 bases short and J 0 bases short, with 8 bases between. Germline CDR1 is MNHNS and CDR2 is SASEGT. The CDR3 is CASSFASSYEQYF. CDR3 in DNA: TGTGCCAGCAGTTTTGCCAGCTCCTACGAGCAGTACTTC.

This clone was counted between two and nine times. The rearrangement links TRBV29-1 to TRBJ2-2; D assignment may be TRBD1 or TRBD2 (5 bases each). The CDR3 consists of 13 residues. In germline, CDR1 is SQVTM, CDR2 ANQGSEA. The germline V and J ends were trimmed by 6 bases and 5 bases, with 13 bases remaining between them. The CDR3 DNA is TGCAGCGTATGGGACGTAGGAACCGGGGAGCTGTTTTTT. Amino acids: CSVWDVGTGELFF.

The gene calls are TRBV19 and TRBJ2-1; D not certain. The CDR3 totals 13 residues. Germline CDR1 reads LNHDA; CDR2 reads SQIVND (reference sequence). The V gene lost 3 bases and the J gene lost 8 bases, with 11 bases spanning the gap. The CDR3 loop reads CASSILTGDEQFF. The CDR3 DNA reads as TGTGCCAGTAGTATCTTGACTGGCGATGAGCAGTTCTTC.

V is TRBV6-5 and J is TRBJ2-7; the match to TRBD1 covers 7 bases. This CDR3 has 14 residues. Germline V gene data show CDR1 as MNHEY and CDR2 as SVGAGI. The V segment lost 4 bases and the J segment 5 bases; nucleotides outside the gene matches: 8. Here the CDR3 DNA reads TGTGCCAGCAGTTTGACAGGGAGTGAGAACGAGCAGTACTTC. It specifies CASSLTGSENEQYF.